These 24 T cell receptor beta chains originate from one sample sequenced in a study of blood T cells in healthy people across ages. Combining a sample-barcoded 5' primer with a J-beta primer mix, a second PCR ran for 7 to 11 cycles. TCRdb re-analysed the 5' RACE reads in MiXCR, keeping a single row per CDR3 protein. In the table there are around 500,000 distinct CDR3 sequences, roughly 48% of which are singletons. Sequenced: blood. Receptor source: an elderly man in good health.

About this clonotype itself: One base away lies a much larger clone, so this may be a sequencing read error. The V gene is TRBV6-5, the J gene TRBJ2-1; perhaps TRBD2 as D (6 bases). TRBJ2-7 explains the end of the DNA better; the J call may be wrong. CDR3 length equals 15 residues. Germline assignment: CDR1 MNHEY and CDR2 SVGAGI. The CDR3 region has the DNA TGTGCCACCGCTACCTTGCGGGGTACCTACAATGAGCAGTACTTC. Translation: CATATLRGTYNEQYF.

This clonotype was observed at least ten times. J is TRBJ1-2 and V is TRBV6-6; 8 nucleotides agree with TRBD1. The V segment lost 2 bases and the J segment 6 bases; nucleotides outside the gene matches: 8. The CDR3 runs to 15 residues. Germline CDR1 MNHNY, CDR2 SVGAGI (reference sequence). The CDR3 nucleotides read TGTGCCAGCAGTTACGCGGGGGGGACAGGAGATGGCTACACCTTC. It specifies CASSYAGGTGDGYTF.

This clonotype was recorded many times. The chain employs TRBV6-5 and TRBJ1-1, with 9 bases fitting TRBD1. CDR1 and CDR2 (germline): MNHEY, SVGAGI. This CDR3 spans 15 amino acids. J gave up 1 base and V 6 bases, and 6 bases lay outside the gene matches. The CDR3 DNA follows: TGTGCCAGCAGACGCGGACAGGGGACGAACACTGAAGCTTTCTTT. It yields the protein CASRRGQGTNTEAFF.

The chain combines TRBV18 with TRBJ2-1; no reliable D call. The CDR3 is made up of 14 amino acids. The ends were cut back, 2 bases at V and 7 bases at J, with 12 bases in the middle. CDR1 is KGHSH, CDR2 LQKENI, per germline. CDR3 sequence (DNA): TGTGCCAGCTCACCAGGGCAACCTTTTAATGAGCAGTTCTTC. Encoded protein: CASSPGQPFNEQFF.

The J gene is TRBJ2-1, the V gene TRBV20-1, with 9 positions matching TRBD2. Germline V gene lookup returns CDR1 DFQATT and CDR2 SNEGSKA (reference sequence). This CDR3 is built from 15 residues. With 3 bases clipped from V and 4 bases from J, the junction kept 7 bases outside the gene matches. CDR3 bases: TGCAGTGCTAGGTCGACTAGCGGTCCTTACAATGAGCAGTTCTTC. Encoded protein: CSARSTSGPYNEQFF.

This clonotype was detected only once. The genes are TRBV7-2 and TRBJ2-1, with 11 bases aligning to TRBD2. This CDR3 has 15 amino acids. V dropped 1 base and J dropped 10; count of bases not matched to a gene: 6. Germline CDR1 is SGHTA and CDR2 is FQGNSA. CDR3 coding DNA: TGTGCCAGCAGCTTAGTTAGCGGGGGGGCGGGAGAGCAGTTCTTC. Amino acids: CASSLVSGGAGEQFF.

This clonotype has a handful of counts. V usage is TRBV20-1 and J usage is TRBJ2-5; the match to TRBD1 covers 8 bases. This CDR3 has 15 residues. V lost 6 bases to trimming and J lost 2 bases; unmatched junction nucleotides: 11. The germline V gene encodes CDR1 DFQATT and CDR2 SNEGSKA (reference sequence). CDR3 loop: CSAYNGQGGQETQYF. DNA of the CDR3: TGCAGTGCCTATAACGGACAGGGTGGTCAAGAGACCCAGTACTTC.

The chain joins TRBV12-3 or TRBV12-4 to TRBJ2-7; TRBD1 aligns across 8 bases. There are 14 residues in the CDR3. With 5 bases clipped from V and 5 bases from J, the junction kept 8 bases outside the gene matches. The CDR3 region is CASSPRTGINEQYF. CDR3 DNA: TGTGCCAGCAGTCCGAGGACAGGGATCAACGAGCAGTACTTC.

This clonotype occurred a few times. In DNA, the CDR3 is TGTGCCACCAGTGATTACGGGACTAGCGGTAATGAGCAGTTCTTC. As protein: CATSDYGTSGNEQFF. This sequence joins TRBV24-1 and TRBJ2-1; 11 bases are a match to TRBD2. Unmatched junction bases numbered 3, after V lost 2 bases and J lost 7 bases. The CDR3 contains 15 residues. The germline V gene has CDR1 KGHDR and CDR2 SFDVKD.

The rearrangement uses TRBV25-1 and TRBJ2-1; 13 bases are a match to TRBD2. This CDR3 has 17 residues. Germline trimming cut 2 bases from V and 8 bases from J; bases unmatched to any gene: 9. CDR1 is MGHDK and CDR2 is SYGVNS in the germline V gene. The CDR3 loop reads CASSEDGRTSGSHEQFF. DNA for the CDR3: TGTGCCAGCAGTGAAGATGGGAGGACTAGCGGGAGTCATGAGCAGTTCTTC. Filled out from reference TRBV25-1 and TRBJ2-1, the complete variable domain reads EADIYQTPRYLVIGTGKKITLECSQTMGHDKMYWYQQDPGMELHLIHYSYGVNSTEKGDLSSESTVSRIRTEHFPLTLESARPSHTSQYLCASSEDGRTSGSHEQFFGPGTRLTVL.

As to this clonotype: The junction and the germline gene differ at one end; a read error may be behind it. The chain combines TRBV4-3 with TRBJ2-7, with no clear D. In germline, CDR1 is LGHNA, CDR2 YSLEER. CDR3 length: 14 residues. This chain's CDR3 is CASGQDSGSYEQYF. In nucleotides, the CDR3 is TGCGCCAGCGGCCAAGATTCTGGGTCCTACGAGCAGTACTTC.

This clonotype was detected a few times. CDR3 in DNA: TGTGCCAGCAGCATTGGGACTAGCGGTCAAGAGACCCAGTACTTC. This codes for CASSIGTSGQETQYF. The gene calls are TRBV7-9 and TRBJ2-5; 11 bases map to TRBD2. From germline, CDR1 is SEHNR and CDR2 FQNEAQ (reference sequence). The CDR3 covers 15 residues. V lost 5 bases and J lost 2; bases outside the gene matches: 4.

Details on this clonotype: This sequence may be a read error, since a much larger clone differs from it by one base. The CDR3 spells CASADRQLPREYF. The CDR3 region has the DNA TGTGCCAGCGCCGATCGACAGTTACCACGAGAGTACTTC. The rearrangement uses TRBV6-5 and TRBJ2-5; a weak D match, TRBD1 (5 bases). This CDR3 comprises 13 residues. The germline V gene encodes CDR1 MNHEY and CDR2 SVGAGI. V lost 8 bases to trimming and J lost 12 bases, with 22 bases between them.

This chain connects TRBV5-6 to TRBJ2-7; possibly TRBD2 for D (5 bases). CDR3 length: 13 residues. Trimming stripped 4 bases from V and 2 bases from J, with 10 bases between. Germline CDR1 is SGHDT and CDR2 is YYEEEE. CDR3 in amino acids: CASSRGLAYEQYF. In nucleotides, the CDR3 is TGTGCCAGCAGCCGTGGACTCGCCTACGAGCAGTACTTC.

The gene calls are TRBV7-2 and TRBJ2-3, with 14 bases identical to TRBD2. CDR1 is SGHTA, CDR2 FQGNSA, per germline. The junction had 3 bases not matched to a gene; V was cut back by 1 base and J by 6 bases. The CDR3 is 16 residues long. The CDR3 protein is CASSLGLAGGPDTQYF. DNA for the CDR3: TGTGCCAGCAGCTTAGGACTAGCGGGGGGGCCGGATACGCAGTATTTT.

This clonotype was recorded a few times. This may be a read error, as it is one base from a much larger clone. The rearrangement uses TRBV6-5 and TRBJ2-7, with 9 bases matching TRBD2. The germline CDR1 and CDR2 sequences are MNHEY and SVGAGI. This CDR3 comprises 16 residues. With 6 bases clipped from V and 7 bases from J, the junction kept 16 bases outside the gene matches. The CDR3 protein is CASRYPKLAGFNEQYF. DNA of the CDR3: TGTGCCAGCAGGTACCCCAAGCTAGCGGGATTTAATGAGCAGTACTTC.

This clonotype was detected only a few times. The CDR3 sequence: CASSLGRQGSKNIQYF. The CDR3 DNA is TGTGCCAGCAGCTTAGGGCGACAGGGATCCAAAAACATTCAGTACTTC. The chain recombines TRBV7-2 with TRBJ2-4; 7 bases match TRBD1. CDR1 and CDR2 from the germline V gene are SGHTA and FQGNSA. V was pared by 1 base and J by 2 bases, with 5 bases of the junction left unmatched. The CDR3 loop spans 16 amino acids. Based on the CDR3 plus reference TRBV7-2 and TRBJ2-4, the full variable domain is GAGVSQSPSNKVTEKGKDVELRCDPISGHTALYWYRQSLGQGLEFLIYFQGNSAPDKSGLPSDRFSAERTGGSVSTLTIQRTQQEDSAVYLCASSLGRQGSKNIQYFGAGTRLSVL.

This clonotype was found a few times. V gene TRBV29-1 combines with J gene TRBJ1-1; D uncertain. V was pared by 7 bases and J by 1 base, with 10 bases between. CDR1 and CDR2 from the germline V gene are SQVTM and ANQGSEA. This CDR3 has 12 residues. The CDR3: CSARQENTEAFF. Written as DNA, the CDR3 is TGCAGCGCCCGACAAGAGAACACTGAAGCTTTCTTT.

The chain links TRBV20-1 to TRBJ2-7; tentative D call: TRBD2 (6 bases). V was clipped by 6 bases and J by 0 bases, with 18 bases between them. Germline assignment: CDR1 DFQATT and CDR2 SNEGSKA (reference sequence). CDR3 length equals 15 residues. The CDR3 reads CSAETRDLISYEQYF. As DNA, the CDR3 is TGCAGTGCGGAGACTAGGGACCTAATCTCCTACGAGCAGTACTTC.

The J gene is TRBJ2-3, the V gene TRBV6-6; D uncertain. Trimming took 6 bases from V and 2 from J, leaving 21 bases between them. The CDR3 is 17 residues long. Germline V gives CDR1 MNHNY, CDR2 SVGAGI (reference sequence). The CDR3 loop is CASRPLLVRATTDTQYF. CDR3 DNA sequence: TGTGCCAGCAGGCCACTATTAGTACGAGCGACCACAGATACGCAGTATTTT.

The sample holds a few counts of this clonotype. Written as DNA, the CDR3 is TGTGCCAGCAGCTCCCTCAGAGCAGGGGGCATATATGAGCAGTTCTTC. This codes for CASSSLRAGGIYEQFF. The chain uses TRBV7-2 and TRBJ2-1; TRBD1 agrees at 8 bases. V lost 4 bases to trimming and J lost 8 bases; unmatched junction nucleotides: 13. Germline V lookup: CDR1 SGHTA, CDR2 FQGNSA. CDR3 length: 16 amino acids.

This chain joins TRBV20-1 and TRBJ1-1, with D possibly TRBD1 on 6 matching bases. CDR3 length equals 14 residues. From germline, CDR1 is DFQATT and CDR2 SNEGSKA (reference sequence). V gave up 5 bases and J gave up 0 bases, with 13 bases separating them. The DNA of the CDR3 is TGCAGTGCTCCCGGGGGGGCCGTGAACACTGAAGCTTTCTTT. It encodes CSAPGGAVNTEAFF.

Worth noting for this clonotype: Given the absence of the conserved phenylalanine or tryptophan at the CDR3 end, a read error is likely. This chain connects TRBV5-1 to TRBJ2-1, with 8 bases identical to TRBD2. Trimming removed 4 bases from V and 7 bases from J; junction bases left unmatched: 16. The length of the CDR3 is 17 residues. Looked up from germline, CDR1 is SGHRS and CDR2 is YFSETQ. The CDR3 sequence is CASSALFSGGPLNEQFV. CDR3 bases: TGCGCCAGCAGCGCCCTATTCTCGGGGGGGCCCCTTAATGAGCAGTTCGTC.

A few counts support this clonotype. The DNA for the CDR3 is TGTGCCAGCAGTTTAGGGGGACACCAAGCCAAAAACATTCAGTACTTC. This translates into CASSLGGHQAKNIQYF. The chain uses TRBV12-3 or TRBV12-4 and TRBJ2-4, with D tentatively TRBD1 (6 bases). The ends were cut back, 1 base at V and 0 bases at J, with 10 bases in the middle. This CDR3 is built from 16 residues.